These 12 T cell receptor beta chains were all obtained from the same sample, sequenced in a study of blood T cells in healthy people across ages. Primed by a sample-barcoded 5' primer and a J-beta primer mix, a second PCR proceeded for roughly 7 to 11 cycles. From the 5' RACE reads, TCRdb called clonotypes with MiXCR, one entry per CDR3 protein. In the table there are approximately 730,000 distinct CDR3 sequences, 40% to 65% of which are singletons. Sequencing input: blood. These receptors all come from a man older than 75 in good health.

The V call is TRBV5-1, the J call TRBJ2-7; D may be TRBD1 or TRBD2 (5 bases each). Deletions cut 4 bases from V and 6 bases from J, with 17 bases between. This CDR3 region has 14 residues. The germline V gene has CDR1 SGHRS and CDR2 YFSETQ. The CDR3 region has the DNA TGCGCCAGCAGCATGGCCGGGACCGCCATCGAGCAGTACTTC. It specifies CASSMAGTAIEQYF.

The chain links TRBV10-3 to TRBJ2-1; TRBD2 matches 7 bases. The germline CDR1 and CDR2 sequences are ENHRY and SYGVKD. There are 18 residues in the CDR3. Trimming cost V 4 bases and J 0 bases; bases outside gene matches: 12. The CDR3 sequence: CAISGLAAGEGSYNEQFF. The CDR3, as DNA: TGTGCCATCAGTGGTCTCGCCGCGGGAGAAGGCTCCTACAATGAGCAGTTCTTC.

This chain links TRBV20-1 with TRBJ2-7; D unclear. The germline V and J ends were trimmed by 2 bases and 1 base, with 12 bases remaining between them. CDR1 and CDR2 (germline): DFQATT, SNEGSKA (reference sequence). The CDR3 has 14 amino acids. CDR3 sequence reads: CSARHPWPSYEQYF. Here the CDR3 DNA reads TGCAGTGCTAGACATCCTTGGCCTTCCTACGAGCAGTACTTC.

This sequence joins TRBV29-1 and TRBJ2-5; D gene unclear. The CDR3 has 13 amino acids. The germline V and J ends were trimmed by 4 bases and 5 bases, with 14 bases remaining between them. Germline V CDR1 and CDR2: SQVTM, ANQGSEA. The CDR3 protein is CSVAVSKRETQYF. CDR3 nucleotides: TGCAGCGTTGCGGTTTCAAAAAGGGAGACCCAGTACTTC.

This sequence joins TRBV11-2 and TRBJ2-1, with D possibly TRBD2 on 5 matching bases. The germline V gene has CDR1 SGHAT and CDR2 FQNNGV. The CDR3 is 16 residues long. With 3 bases removed from V and 3 bases from J, the gap between germline ends came to 15 bases. DNA of the CDR3: TGTGCCAGCAGCTTGAGGGTTGCGTCAGGCTACAATGAGCAGTTCTTC. Residues: CASSLRVASGYNEQFF.

This clonotype has more than one count but fewer than ten. The chain uses TRBV7-8 and TRBJ2-5; D is perhaps TRBD1 or TRBD2 (6 bases each). The DNA end is more similar to TRBJ2-7, so the J call may be wrong. The CDR3 loop spans 17 amino acids. Germline CDR1 and CDR2: SGHVS and FQNEAQ. The CDR3 region has the DNA TGTGCCAGCAGCTACGCTATTCCGGGGGCGAACGAGGGCGAGCAGTACTTC. Its translation: CASSYAIPGANEGEQYF.

CDR3 DNA: TGTGCCAGCAGTTACTCGAGGGCTAGCGGGAGGCAGGAACTGTACTTC. As protein: CASSYSRASGRQELYF. This chain links TRBV6-6 with TRBJ2-4; the match to TRBD2 covers 11 bases. The germline V gene has CDR1 MNHNY and CDR2 SVGAGI (reference sequence). CDR3 length equals 16 residues. With V trimmed by 0 bases and J by 15 bases, 13 bases remained unmatched.

This clonotype was seen many times. The DNA of the CDR3 is TGTGCCAGCAGCTTAGGCGGCGAATATAATTCACCCCTCCACTTT. Translating gives CASSLGGEYNSPLHF. The chain combines TRBV11-2 with TRBJ1-6; D gene ambiguous. V was cut by 1 base and J by 4 bases, with 8 bases left in between. The germline V gene encodes CDR1 SGHAT and CDR2 FQNNGV. The CDR3 totals 15 residues. Together with reference TRBV11-2 and TRBJ1-6, the CDR3 gives the full variable domain: EAGVAQSPRYKIIEKRQSVAFWCNPISGHATLYWYQQILGQGPKLLIQFQNNGVVDDSQLPKDRFSAERLKGVDSTLKIQPAKLEDSAVYLCASSLGGEYNSPLHFGNGTRLTVT.

The V and J genes are TRBV11-1 and TRBJ1-1; D is unresolved. The V end lost 5 bases, the J end lost 6 bases, and 13 bases lay between the germline ends. Germline V gene data show CDR1 as SGHAT and CDR2 as FQDESV (reference sequence). The CDR3 contains 13 residues. Written as DNA, the CDR3 is TGTGCCAGCAGCCTACTCGAGTTCGCTGAAGCTTTCTTT. It codes for CASSLLEFAEAFF.

The chain links TRBV6-5 to TRBJ1-5; D remains unclear. The CDR3 runs 13 residues. Trimming took off 2 bases at V and 4 bases at J, with 6 bases between the two ends. CDR1 MNHEY and CDR2 SVGAGI come from the germline V gene. CDR3 protein: CASSYVANQPQHF. The DNA of the CDR3 is TGTGCCAGCAGTTACGTGGCTAATCAGCCCCAGCATTTT.

This chain joins TRBV24-1 and TRBJ2-4, with D unresolved. The germline CDR1 and CDR2 sequences are KGHDR and SFDVKD. The ends were cut back, 1 base at V and 5 bases at J, with 5 bases in the middle. The CDR3 contains 13 residues. In DNA form, the CDR3 reads TGTGCCACCAGTGATTTCGGTGAAAACATTCAGTACTTC. Translating it yields CATSDFGENIQYF.

The chain has TRBV28 and TRBJ2-4; tentative D call: TRBD2 (5 bases). Germline V CDR1 and CDR2: MDHEN, SYDVKM. The CDR3 runs 15 residues. The CDR3 coding sequence is TGTGCTAGCGTCTCGGCCTGGGAGGCCAAAAACATTCAGTACTTC. Translation gives CASVSAWEAKNIQYF. The full variable domain, completed using reference TRBV28 and TRBJ2-4, is DVKVTQSSRYLVKRTGEKVFLECVQDMDHENMFWYRQDPGLGLRLIYFSYDVKMKEKGDIPEGYSVSREKKERFSLILESASTNQTSMYLCASVSAWEAKNIQYFGAGTRLSVL.